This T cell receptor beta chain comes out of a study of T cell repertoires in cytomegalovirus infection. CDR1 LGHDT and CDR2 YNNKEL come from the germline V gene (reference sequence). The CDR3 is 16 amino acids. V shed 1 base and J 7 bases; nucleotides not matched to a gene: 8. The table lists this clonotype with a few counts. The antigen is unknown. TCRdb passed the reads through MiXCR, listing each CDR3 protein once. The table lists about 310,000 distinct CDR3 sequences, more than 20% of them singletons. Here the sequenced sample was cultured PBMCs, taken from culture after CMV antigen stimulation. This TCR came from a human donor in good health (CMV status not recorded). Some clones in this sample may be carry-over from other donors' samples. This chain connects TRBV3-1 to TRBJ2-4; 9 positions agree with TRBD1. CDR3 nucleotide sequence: TGTGCCAGCAGCCAAGGGGCTACAGGGGGCTCGAACATTCAGTACTTC. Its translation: CASSQGATGGSNIQYF.